This T cell receptor beta chain is from a study of T cells in Graves' hyperthyroidism and ophthalmopathy (dated by TCRdb to about 2019). Study-wide context: Peripheral blood samples were taken at initial diagnosis, before any treatment was given. Thyroid tissue and blood T-cell repertoires from several Graves' hyperthyroidism patients were also compared in the study. The 75 to 100 discovery patients were randomly split 7:3 into training and test sets. To identify TCR V-J signatures that set the groups apart, the researchers used a discovery cohort of 90 to 100 patients, made up of under 45 with Graves' ophthalmopathy and some 60 with stable Graves' hyperthyroidism. Whether ophthalmopathy could be predicted prospectively was tested in an independent validation cohort made up of 18 hyperthyroidism patients plus 17 patients who later progressed to ophthalmopathy. The paper reports TCR Vbeta CDR3 sequencing of over 120 peripheral blood samples: approximately 41 ophthalmopathy, 75 to 80 hyperthyroidism and roughly 17 progressor patients. Following sampling, methimazole starting at 30 mg daily was given to hyperthyroidism patients, and high-dose intravenous methylprednisolone was given to ophthalmopathy patients.

The germline V and J ends show losses of 0 bases and 1 base respectively, and no gene match explains 9 bases of the junction. CDR3 length: 19 amino acids, cysteine to phenylalanine. The CDR3 DNA has 57 bases and is translated from base 1. Reading the germline V gene gives CDR1 MNHEY and CDR2 SVGAGI. Hyperthyroidism patients were newly diagnosed, had a disease duration of under 2 months, and were aged 18 to 65 years. Exclusion was applied to patients with uncontrolled infections, other autoimmune diseases, pregnancy or lactation. Diagnoses were established on the basis of clinical symptoms, serum thyroxine and TRAb, thyroid ultrasound, and orbital computed tomography. Blood from progressor patients was drawn when they were first diagnosed with hyperthyroidism, before any ophthalmopathy symptoms appeared. PBMCs were separated from approximately 10 ml of fresh peripheral blood using Ficoll-Paque density gradient centrifugation. Patients classed as progressors first received a Graves' hyperthyroidism diagnosis and then went on to develop ophthalmopathy during follow-up. Trizol reagent was used to extract total RNA, and RNA quality was then checked on an Agilent 2100 Bioanalyzer.

Study-wide conclusions, independent of this receptor: In validation, the model predicted progression to ophthalmopathy a median of about 6 months before onset, with around 70% sensitivity and 72.22% specificity. Most expanded thyroid clonotypes (frequency above 0.001) were also detected in blood, a finding suggesting that blood repertoires may reflect thyroid immune responses. A model built on a 13 V-J signature distinguished ophthalmopathy from stable hyperthyroidism, reaching 87.88% sensitivity and about 81% specificity in cross-validation and 80%/75% in testing. No statistical method was used to fix the sample size in advance, and group allocation was not hidden from the investigators.

The TCR beta CDR3 regions were amplified from RNA transcripts. A first-round RT-PCR of the TCR CDR3 used the HTBI primer set with the Qiagen OneStep RT-PCR kit. Libraries were constructed in a second round of multiplex PCR, after which size selection and purification were performed. Sequencing of the libraries was done on an Illumina HiSeq2000 using paired-end 100 bp reads. In the source study's methods: Raw data were processed with SOAPnuke, discarding reads with adapters, uncalled bases, mean Phred below 15, or no exact constant-primer or identifier match. COPE v1.2.5 was used to merge the high-quality paired reads, and each unique nucleotide sequence was defined as a clonotype. MiTCR v1.1 was used to align the clonotypes against IMGT TRBV, TRBD and TRBJ reference segments. Analysis was restricted to V-J combinations with a frequency above 0.0001, which covered roughly 99% of repertoires. A TCS score was defined as the ratio of F50 (clonal expansion) to E x V (chaos), with BLOSUM62-based TCRdist applied between CDR3 peptides within each V-J. Welch's t-statistics and random forest reduced 500 to 650 V-J features to roughly 13, which were used in a naive Bayes classifier (R e1071). TCRdb cleaned the public reads at Q25 with fastp, built clones with MiXCR and kept in-frame beta chains. Rows merge per CDR3 protein into single entries with the most common DNA and genes. The V and J calls, along with clone size, are taken from TCRdb and not from the paper's own processing. Counted in this sample were over 700,000 distinct CDR3 sequences; over 15% of them appeared once. The ten largest clonotypes hold over 15% of the sample.

This clonotype was seen a few times. The antigen it binds to is not known. Base qualities are not provided; no much larger clone lies one nucleotide away. The material sequenced was blood. This TCR came from a woman between 50 and 59 years old with Graves' hyperthyroidism that later progressed to Graves' ophthalmopathy. Rearrangement joined TRBV6-5 to TRBJ1-6; 7 middle bases align to TRBD1. The nucleotides are TGTGCCAGCAGTTACTCCACCGGGACAGACATTTCCTATAATTCACCCCTCCACTTT. Translated, this gives CASSYSTGTDISYNSPLHF.